This T cell receptor beta chain is drawn from a study of identical twins. Trimming removed 4 bases at V and 2 bases at J, with 6 bases between. This CDR3 comprises 12 residues. The germline V gene has CDR1 SEHNR and CDR2 FQNEAQ (reference sequence). This clonotype has a handful of counts. TCRdb analysed the 5' RACE reads with MiXCR anew, one entry per CDR3 protein. The profile covers about 190,000 distinct CDR3 sequences, with roughly 15% appearing a single time and 40% taken by the ten largest. These same records also appear under a second study, on T cells expressing NK-cell markers. As that study records: The study drew TCR beta repertoires from sorted CD3+CD56+NKG2C+, CD3+CD56+NKG2C- and CD3+CD56-NKG2C+ T cells. The sequencing cohort of eight donors included seven HCMV-seropositive individuals and one seronegative individual.

This receptor was identified in a woman under 30 in good health. Source material: CD8+ T cells sorted from blood. The chain joins TRBV7-9 to TRBJ2-7, with D maybe TRBD2 (5 bases). The CDR3 protein is CASSYGTYEQYF. Written as DNA, the CDR3 is TGTGCCAGCAGCTACGGGACCTACGAGCAGTACTTC.